Shown below are 20 T cell receptor beta chains from a single sample sequenced in a study of beta chain features in type 1 diabetes. Sequencing targeted expressed TCRB transcripts, as all isolated RNA had been reverse transcribed. The repertoire was sequenced with immunoSEQ multiplex PCR; TCRdb's copy has only in-frame clones and lacks some. The sample consists of about 650,000 clones, 9.5% to 15% of them appearing once. These receptors lack a known antigen. General observations from the study: All four CD4+ subsets from Type 1 diabetes patients carried moderately but significantly shorter TCRB CDR3s.

Sequencing used naive CD4+ T cells from blood. The receptor source for this set is a man younger than 45 with type 1 diabetes.

This chain connects TRBV7-2 to TRBJ1-6; D is uncertain. Trimming shortened V by 1 base and J by 7 bases, and 8 bases separated the two germline ends. From germline, CDR1 is SGHTA and CDR2 FQGNSA. CDR3 length: 14 amino acids. In DNA, the CDR3 is TGTGCCAGCAGCTTAGTAGCGGGGAATTCACCCCTCCACTTT. This codes for CASSLVAGNSPLHF. The full variable domain, rest sourced from reference TRBV7-2 and TRBJ1-6, is GAGVSQSPSNKVTEKGKDVELRCDPISGHTALYWYRQSLGQGLEFLIYFQGNSAPDKSGLPSDRFSAERTGGSVSTLTIQRTQQEDSAVYLCASSLVAGNSPLHFGNGTRLTVT.

The CDR3 DNA reads as TGTGCCAGCAGCCCCCGGGGGGGGACGGCACAAGAGACCCAGTACTTC. Amino acids: CASSPRGGTAQETQYF. The V call is TRBV13, the J call TRBJ2-5; 8 nucleotides line up with TRBD2. Germline V lookup: CDR1 PRHDT, CDR2 FYEKMQ (reference sequence). V lost 5 bases, J lost 2 bases, and 10 bases stayed unmatched. This CDR3 is built from 16 residues.

The chain links TRBV5-4 to TRBJ1-2, with D unresolved. CDR1 SGHNT and CDR2 YYREEE come from the germline V gene (reference sequence). This CDR3 spans 14 amino acids. V gave up 0 bases and J gave up 7 bases, with 13 bases separating them. The CDR3 is CASSLGQRPVGYTF. The DNA for the CDR3 is TGTGCCAGCAGCTTGGGCCAGCGTCCTGTTGGCTACACCTTC.

The table lists this clone with a few counts. The CDR3 protein is CASSAKLQEETQYF. The CDR3 bases are TGTGCCAGCAGCGCCAAGTTGCAAGAAGAGACCCAGTACTTC. The rearrangement links TRBV9 to TRBJ2-5, with no clear D. V lost 3 bases and J 3 bases, leaving 12 bases between the germline ends. The germline CDR1 and CDR2 sequences are SGDLS and YYNGEE. The CDR3 contains 14 residues.

DNA for the CDR3: TGTGCCAGCAGCCCCCTGGCAGGCACCTTTCAAGAGACCCAGTACTTC. It yields the protein CASSPLAGTFQETQYF. J is TRBJ2-5 and V is TRBV7-2; no firm D call. V lost 5 bases to trimming and J lost 2 bases, with 18 bases between them. Germline CDR1 is SGHTA and CDR2 is FQGNSA. This CDR3 spans 16 amino acids. Using reference TRBV7-2 and TRBJ2-5 for the parts outside the CDR3, the full variable domain is GAGVSQSPSNKVTEKGKDVELRCDPISGHTALYWYRQSLGQGLEFLIYFQGNSAPDKSGLPSDRFSAERTGGSVSTLTIQRTQQEDSAVYLCASSPLAGTFQETQYFGPGTRLLVL.

This clone was counted a few times. This sequence joins TRBV7-9 and TRBJ1-4; no firm D call. Germline-derived CDR1 and CDR2 are SEHNR and FQNEAQ (reference sequence). V was cut by 10 bases and J by 5 bases, with 17 bases left in between. The CDR3 has 14 amino acids. This chain's CDR3 is CATSRVSGNEKLFF. The CDR3 nucleotides read TGTGCCACTTCCCGGGTATCCGGGAATGAAAAACTGTTTTTT.

The rearrangement links TRBV18 to TRBJ2-7, with no clear D. The CDR3 contains 13 residues. Germline values: CDR1 KGHSH, CDR2 LQKENI. V lost 0 bases and J 6 bases, leaving 9 bases between the germline ends. The CDR3 DNA sequence: TGTGCCAGCTCACCACCGGTAAGGGCCGAGCAGTACTTC. Protein sequence: CASSPPVRAEQYF. Full variable domain (missing parts from reference TRBV18 and TRBJ2-7): NAGVMQNPRHLVRRRGQEARLRCSPMKGHSHVYWYRQLPEEGLKFMVYLQKENIIDESGMPKERFSAEFPKEGPSILRIQQVVRGDSAAYFCASSPPVRAEQYFGPGTRLTVT.

This sequence joins TRBV9 and TRBJ2-3; D is ambiguous. The CDR3 sequence is 15 residues long. Germline CDR1 reads SGDLS; CDR2 reads YYNGEE. V was shortened by 4 bases and J by 2 bases, with 14 bases between the two germline ends. This chain's CDR3 is CASSSRAENTDTQYF. The CDR3 coding sequence is TGTGCCAGCAGCTCTAGGGCAGAAAACACAGATACGCAGTATTTT.

This clone has a handful of counts. Other nucleotide sequences from this sample produce the same CDR3. The chain recombines TRBV6-1 with TRBJ2-6; D not resolved. V lost 7 bases, J lost 0 bases, and 4 bases lay in between. The CDR3 is 13 residues long. Germline V gene sequence: CDR1 MNHNS, CDR2 SASEGT. The CDR3: CASTLSGANVLTF. CDR3 coding DNA: TGTGCCAGCACACTCTCTGGGGCCAACGTCCTGACTTTC.

This clone occurred a few times. This sequence joins TRBV5-1 and TRBJ2-1, with D maybe TRBD1 (5 bases). Trimming took 0 bases from V and 5 from J, leaving 12 bases between them. From germline, CDR1 is SGHRS and CDR2 YFSETQ. The CDR3 has 15 amino acids. The CDR3 bases are TGCGCCAGCAGCTTGGGACAGACTTCAAACAATGAGCAGTTCTTC. It is translated as CASSLGQTSNNEQFF.

This rearrangement joins TRBV6-5 to TRBJ1-2; D may be TRBD1 (5 bases). Germline V CDR1 and CDR2: MNHEY, SVGAGI. This CDR3 has 14 amino acids. V was pared by 7 bases and J by 3 bases, with 15 bases between. The DNA for the CDR3 is TGTGCCAGCAACCGTGGGGGGTCCCACTATGGCTACACCTTC. Translating gives CASNRGGSHYGYTF.

V is TRBV7-2 and J is TRBJ1-2, with 7 bases fitting TRBD1. V dropped 5 bases and J dropped 8; count of bases not matched to a gene: 8. This CDR3 contains 13 residues. The V gene's germline CDR1 is SGHTA and CDR2 FQGNSA. CDR3 loop: CASSETGFGGYTF. The CDR3 DNA reads as TGTGCCAGCAGCGAGACAGGGTTCGGAGGCTACACCTTC. The variable domain in full, completed from reference TRBV7-2 and TRBJ1-2, reads GAGVSQSPSNKVTEKGKDVELRCDPISGHTALYWYRQSLGQGLEFLIYFQGNSAPDKSGLPSDRFSAERTGGSVSTLTIQRTQQEDSAVYLCASSETGFGGYTFGSGTRLTVV.

This clone has more than one count but fewer than ten. The rearrangement links TRBV18 to TRBJ1-5; D unresolved. V was pared by 0 bases and J by 9 bases, with 12 bases between. CDR1 KGHSH and CDR2 LQKENI come from the germline V gene. This CDR3 region has 14 residues. CDR3 in amino acids: CASSPPVPTGPQHF. Here the CDR3 DNA reads TGTGCCAGCTCACCACCGGTCCCGACGGGGCCCCAGCATTTT. The full variable domain, its missing parts supplied by reference TRBV18 and TRBJ1-5, is NAGVMQNPRHLVRRRGQEARLRCSPMKGHSHVYWYRQLPEEGLKFMVYLQKENIIDESGMPKERFSAEFPKEGPSILRIQQVVRGDSAAYFCASSPPVPTGPQHFGDGTRLSIL.

Only a few counts were recorded for this clone. The chain links TRBV4-1 to TRBJ1-2, with no clear D. The length of the CDR3 is 13 residues. CDR1 and CDR2 from the germline V gene are MGHRA and YSYEKL. The V and J ends lost 0 bases and 4 bases respectively, with 6 bases between them. This CDR3 reads CASSQEAGYGYTF. DNA for the CDR3: TGCGCCAGCAGCCAAGAGGCGGGCTATGGCTACACCTTC.

J is TRBJ2-3 and V is TRBV4-3; tentatively, D is TRBD2 (6 bases). The V end was cut by 1 base, the J end by 4 bases, with 9 bases between. This CDR3 comprises 14 residues. Germline assignment: CDR1 LGHNA and CDR2 YSLEER. The CDR3 loop is CASSQGGTPDTQYF. The CDR3, as DNA: TGCGCCAGCAGCCAAGGCGGGACCCCAGATACGCAGTATTTT.

In DNA form, the CDR3 reads TGTGCCAGCAGAACGAACGGTGGACAGGGGAGCGAGCAGTACTTC. This sequence encodes CASRTNGGQGSEQYF. The rearrangement uses TRBV27 and TRBJ2-7, with 9 bases matching TRBD1. This CDR3 has 15 residues. The germline V gene has CDR1 MNHEY and CDR2 SMNVEV (reference sequence). Unmatched junction bases numbered 12, after V lost 6 bases and J lost 6 bases.

This clone was seen only a few times. The chain has TRBV5-4 and TRBJ2-3; D is uncertain. Looked up from germline, CDR1 is SGHNT and CDR2 is YYREEE (reference sequence). Trimming pared 0 bases from V and 1 base from J, leaving 9 bases between. CDR3 length equals 15 residues. The CDR3 is CASSLAGTGTDTQYF. DNA for the CDR3: TGTGCCAGCAGCTTGGCCGGTACGGGCACAGATACGCAGTATTTT.

This clone was detected only a few times. This sequence joins TRBV28 and TRBJ1-6, with TRBD1 matching 7 bases. Looked up from germline, CDR1 is MDHEN and CDR2 is SYDVKM. This CDR3 spans 13 amino acids. V shed 6 bases, J shed 7 bases, and the junction held 3 bases outside the gene matches. The CDR3 is CASSPTGNSPLHF. CDR3 nucleotide sequence: TGTGCCAGCAGCCCGACAGGGAATTCACCCCTCCACTTT.

The CDR3, as DNA: TGTGCCAGCAGCCAGAACTTCCAAGAGACCCAGTACTTC. Its protein is CASSQNFQETQYF. J is TRBJ2-5 and V is TRBV7-6; D is unresolved. Trimming shortened V by 5 bases and J by 1 base, and 8 bases separated the two germline ends. Per germline, CDR1 SGHVS and CDR2 FNYEAQ. This CDR3 is 13 amino acids long.

This clone was counted between two and nine times. The rearrangement joins TRBV5-1 to TRBJ2-4; 7 nucleotides match TRBD1. The CDR3 covers 15 residues. Per germline, CDR1 SGHRS and CDR2 YFSETQ. The trim removed 4 bases at V and 8 bases at J, leaving 12 bases unmatched. CDR3 residues: CASSVGTADVDIQYF. CDR3 nucleotide sequence: TGCGCCAGCAGCGTAGGGACAGCGGACGTGGACATTCAGTACTTC.